This T cell receptor (beta chain) was captured in a study of CD8+ T cells in alopecia areata. Study-level information: Grafted skin came from C3H/HeJ donors with spontaneous alopecia (about 6-12 months old) and was placed on approximately 7-11-week-old female C3H/HeJ mice.

The trim removed 8 bases at V and 1 base at J, leaving 5 bases unmatched. This CDR3 has 14 amino acids. Germline V gives CDR1 MNHDT, CDR2 YYDKIL. Sequencing templates came from extracted RNA that was reverse transcribed into cDNA. Data came from immunoSEQ multiplex PCR; TCRdb stores just in-frame clones and leaves some out. The sample counts around 100,000 clones, none seen once; the ten largest own about 18%. On this clone: Its matching antigen is unknown. Mouse gene names and germline throughout. The sequence runs out 4 residues before the end of the CDR3; the remainder is reconstructed from the germline J gene.

General study points: Sharing of TCR sequences between patients (possibly for HLA-related reasons) was less clear than in mice.

The rearrangement joins TRBV17 to TRBJ2-1, with TRBD2 matching 7 bases. Sequencing used lesional skin. The sequence derives from a C3H/HeJ mouse with alopecia areata. Strain haplotype (MHC): H2-k. The DNA read from the CDR3 is TGTGCTAGCGGGGGGGGAATCAACTATGCT. Translation gives CASGGGINYA. The entire CDR3 is CASGGGINYAEQFF.